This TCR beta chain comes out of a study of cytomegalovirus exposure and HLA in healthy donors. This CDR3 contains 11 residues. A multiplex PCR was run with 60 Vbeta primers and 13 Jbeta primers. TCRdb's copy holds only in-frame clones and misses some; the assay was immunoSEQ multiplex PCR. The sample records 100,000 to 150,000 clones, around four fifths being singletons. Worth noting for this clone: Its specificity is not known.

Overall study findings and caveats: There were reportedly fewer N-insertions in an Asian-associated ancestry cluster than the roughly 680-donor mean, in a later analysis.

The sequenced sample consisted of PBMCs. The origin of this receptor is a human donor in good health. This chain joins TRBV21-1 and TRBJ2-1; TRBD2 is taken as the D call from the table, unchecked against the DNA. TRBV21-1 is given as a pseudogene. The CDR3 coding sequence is TGTGCCAGGACGCGGGGCAATGAGCAGTTCTTC. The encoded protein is CARTRGNEQFF.